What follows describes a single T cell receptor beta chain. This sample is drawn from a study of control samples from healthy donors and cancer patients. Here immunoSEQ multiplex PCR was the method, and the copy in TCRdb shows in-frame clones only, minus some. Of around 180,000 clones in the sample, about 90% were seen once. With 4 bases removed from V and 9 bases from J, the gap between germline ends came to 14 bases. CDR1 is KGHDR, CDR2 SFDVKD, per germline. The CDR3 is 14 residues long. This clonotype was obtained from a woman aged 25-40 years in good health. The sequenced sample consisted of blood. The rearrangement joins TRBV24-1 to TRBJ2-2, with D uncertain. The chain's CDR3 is CATSDVLIPRELFF. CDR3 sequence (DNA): TGTGCCACCAGTGACGTCCTGATCCCACGGGAGCTGTTTTTT.